The T cell receptor beta chain under discussion was sequenced for a study of T cells after yellow fever vaccination. Trimming took off 2 bases at V and 5 bases at J, with 12 bases between the two ends. Germline V CDR1 and CDR2: MNHEY, SVGAGI. This CDR3 is 14 amino acids long. There are a few counts of this clonotype. One entry per CDR3 protein, called by TCRdb with MiXCR from the 5' RACE reads. The data contain hundreds of thousands of distinct CDR3 sequences, 8% to 10% of them singletons. The source is a young man who received the YFV17D yellow fever vaccine. The material sequenced was PBMCs, taken on the day of the first yellow fever vaccination. The rearrangement links TRBV6-5 to TRBJ1-1; D remains unclear. The CDR3 region has the DNA TGTGCCAGCAGTTACGGCGGGGTCGGGACTGAAGCTTTCTTT. It translates to CASSYGGVGTEAFF.